One and the same sample provided the 7 T cell receptor beta chains below, sequenced in a study of T cells in Graves' hyperthyroidism and ophthalmopathy. Amplification of TCR beta CDR3 regions used RNA as the template. Researchers ran a first-round RT-PCR on the TCR CDR3 using the HTBI primer set. TCRdb processed the multiplex PCR reads anew with MiXCR; each CDR3 protein has one entry. The sample lists tens of thousands of distinct CDR3 sequences, less than 50% occurring once. Sequenced sample: blood. These receptors were obtained from a woman aged 45-60 years with Graves' hyperthyroidism that later progressed to Graves' ophthalmopathy.

This clonotype is medium-sized in the sample. V and J are TRBV24-1 and TRBJ2-7; TRBD2 matches at 7 bases. The CDR3 totals 17 residues. CDR1 is KGHDR and CDR2 is SFDVKD in the germline V gene. Trimming cost V 2 bases and J 7 bases; bases outside gene matches: 16. Here the CDR3 reads CATSDSPGTKGKREQYF. The CDR3 DNA reads TGTGCCACCAGTGATTCCCCCGGGACTAAGGGCAAGAGGGAGCAGTACTTC.

This clonotype was found once. The genes are TRBV29-1 and TRBJ1-5; D is possibly TRBD1 (6 bases). V lost 3 bases, J lost 7 bases, and 13 bases lay in between. Germline CDR1 is SQVTM and CDR2 is ANQGSEA. The CDR3 sequence is 13 residues long. The CDR3 bases are TGCAGCGTTGAGAGGGACGGGGGCCAGCCCCAGCATTTT. The encoded protein is CSVERDGGQPQHF.

By frequency in the sample, this clonotype is medium-sized (0.01 to 0.1%). The chain employs TRBV7-3 and TRBJ1-5; D not certain. This CDR3 is 13 amino acids long. Germline CDR1 reads SGHTA; CDR2 reads FQGTGA. V was shortened by 2 bases and J by 1 base, with 3 bases between the two germline ends. In DNA form, the CDR3 reads TGTGCCAGCAGCTTATCGAGCAATCAGCCCCAGCATTTT. Amino acid sequence: CASSLSSNQPQHF. The entire variable domain, with the rest obtained from reference TRBV7-3 and TRBJ1-5, is as follows: GAGVSQTPSNKVTEKGKYVELRCDPISGHTALYWYRQSLGQGPEFLIYFQGTGAADDSGLPNDRFFAVRPEGSVSTLKIQRTERGDSAVYLCASSLSSNQPQHFGDGTRLSIL.

A note on this clonotype: The junction departs from the called germline gene at one end, perhaps through a read error. The chain joins TRBV6-5 to TRBJ2-3, with 7 positions matching TRBD1. The tail of the sequence fits TRBJ1-5 better, so the J call may be wrong. Germline assignment: CDR1 MNHEY and CDR2 SVGAGI. The CDR3 has 13 amino acids. The CDR3 loop is CAGSYQGTDTQHF. The CDR3 DNA reads as TGTGCCGGCAGTTACCAGGGGACAGATACGCAGCATTTT.

The chain has TRBV20-1 and TRBJ2-5; 8 bases fit TRBD2. V gave up 3 bases and J gave up 4 bases; unmatched junction bases: 7. This CDR3 contains 14 residues. The germline CDR1 and CDR2 sequences are DFQATT and SNEGSKA (reference sequence). In DNA form, the CDR3 reads TGCAGTGCTAGGAGAGCGGGAGTAGTAGAGACCCAGTACTTC. Its translation: CSARRAGVVETQYF.

This clonotype was observed a handful of times. The chain employs TRBV27 and TRBJ2-3; D may be TRBD2 (7 bases). Germline V gene lookup returns CDR1 MNHEY and CDR2 SMNVEV (reference sequence). This CDR3 contains 16 residues. Trimming took off 6 bases at V and 3 bases at J, with 19 bases between the two ends. Here the CDR3 DNA reads TGTGCCAGCAGGAGGGGGGGGCTAGCGGTTACAGATACGCAGTATTTT. This sequence encodes CASRRGGLAVTDTQYF.

In this sample, this clonotype turned up once. This chain connects TRBV2 to TRBJ2-7, with D possibly being TRBD1 (6 bases). The CDR3 loop spans 16 amino acids. Trimming cost V 4 bases and J 4 bases, with 20 bases left between them. Germline V gives CDR1 SNHLY, CDR2 FYNNEI. CDR3 sequence reads: CASSAEFGTRIYEQYF. CDR3 coding DNA: TGTGCCAGCAGTGCAGAGTTCGGGACAAGGATATACGAGCAGTACTTC.